This entry lists 7 T cell receptor beta chains sequenced from one sample in a study of control samples from healthy donors and cancer patients. Sequencing was performed with immunoSEQ multiplex PCR; in TCRdb, only in-frame clones are kept and a portion is missing. This table holds more than 100,000 clones, about 91% found once. Sequenced: blood. The receptors derive from a man aged 18 to 29 in good health.

V usage is TRBV12-3 or TRBV12-4 and J usage is TRBJ1-3; D not resolved. This CDR3 region has 13 residues. Trimming removed 6 bases at V and 0 bases at J, with 6 bases between. The CDR3 DNA sequence: TGTGCCAGCAGGGGTGGCTCTGGAAACACCATATATTTT. Protein product: CASRGGSGNTIYF.

The chain couples TRBV7-6 to TRBJ1-5; no firm D call. Germline loops: CDR1 SGHVS, CDR2 FNYEAQ. V lost 1 base, J lost 3 bases, and 7 bases lay in between. This CDR3 has 14 residues. The CDR3 loop reads CASSLDGNNQPQHF. The CDR3 DNA reads TGTGCCAGCAGCTTAGACGGGAACAATCAGCCCCAGCATTTT. Drawing the rest from reference TRBV7-6 and TRBJ1-5, the complete variable domain is GAGVSQSPRYKVTKRGQDVALRCDPISGHVSLYWYRQALGQGPEFLTYFNYEAQQDKSGLPNDRFSAERPEGSISTLTIQRTEQRDSAMYRCASSLDGNNQPQHFGDGTRLSIL.

The chain recombines TRBV10-3 with TRBJ1-2; tentative D call: TRBD1 (5 bases). The ends were cut back, 2 bases at V and 4 bases at J, with 11 bases in the middle. The CDR3 length is 14 residues. From germline, CDR1 is ENHRY and CDR2 SYGVKD. This CDR3 reads CAISETGTTYGYTF. As DNA, the CDR3 is TGTGCCATCAGTGAGACCGGGACGACCTATGGCTACACCTTC.

The chain recombines TRBV5-1 with TRBJ1-2; D is perhaps TRBD1 (6 bases). V was trimmed by 5 bases and J by 0 bases, leaving 8 bases between them. This CDR3 is 13 amino acids long. The germline V gene encodes CDR1 SGHRS and CDR2 YFSETQ. CDR3: CASRTGTNYGYTF. CDR3 in DNA: TGCGCCAGCAGGACAGGAACTAACTATGGCTACACCTTC.

The chain recombines TRBV5-1 with TRBJ2-7; 10 bases line up with TRBD2. Germline V gene data show CDR1 as SGHRS and CDR2 as YFSETQ. The CDR3 is made up of 15 amino acids. V trimming: 0 bases; J trimming: 4 bases; junction bases outside the gene matches: 4. The CDR3: CASSLASGGPYEQYF. The CDR3 nucleotides are TGCGCCAGCAGCTTGGCTAGCGGGGGACCATACGAGCAGTACTTC. The full variable domain, with the rest looked up from reference TRBV5-1 and TRBJ2-7, is KAGVTQTPRYLIKTRGQQVTLSCSPISGHRSVSWYQQTPGQGLQFLFEYFSETQRNKGNFPGRFSGRQFSNSRSEMNVSTLELGDSALYLCASSLASGGPYEQYFGPGTRLTVT.

The chain has TRBV29-1 and TRBJ1-4; D not resolved. The CDR3 is made up of 14 amino acids. Germline V gives CDR1 SQVTM, CDR2 ANQGSEA. V dropped 6 bases and J dropped 4 bases, with 15 bases sitting between them. CDR3 residues: CSVSLSGNNEKLFF. As DNA, the CDR3 is TGCAGCGTGTCCTTAAGTGGTAATAATGAAAAACTGTTTTTT.

A remark on this clone: Within the sample, other DNA sequences also encode this same CDR3. The rearrangement uses TRBV19 and TRBJ1-1; 7 positions agree with TRBD1. With 2 bases clipped from V and 5 bases from J, the junction kept 2 bases outside the gene matches. Germline-derived CDR1 and CDR2 are LNHDA and SQIVND (reference sequence). The CDR3 loop spans 13 amino acids. The CDR3 coding sequence is TGTGCCAGTAGTATACAGGGGGGGACTGAAGCTTTCTTT. Translating gives CASSIQGGTEAFF.